The clone carrying this T cell receptor (beta chain) is labeled medium-sized. Its antigen is not known. J gave up 4 bases and V 8 bases, and 6 bases lay outside the gene matches. Germline values: CDR1 MNHEY, CDR2 SVGEGT. This CDR3 is built from 14 residues. The sample's treatment: roughly nine-day PBMC culture with coronavirus spike peptide pools or control peptides (ViraFEST assay). The unexposed donor gave CD4+ T cells before the COVID-19 pandemic (2011-2018). After expanding antigen-specific T cells with peptide pools, ViraFEST sequenced their TCRs. Cultured CD4+ T-cell DNA underwent Oncomine TCR Beta short-read sequencing. A single record per CDR3 protein comes from TCRdb applying MiXCR to the PCR reads. The sample includes roughly 6,500 distinct CDR3 sequences, around a third of them seen just once. This sample was taken from a study of vaccination and CD4 T cells after COVID-19.

The source material was CD4+ T cells from blood, cultured in vitro. V usage is TRBV6-2 or TRBV6-3 and J usage is TRBJ2-3, with 10 bases that match TRBD2. The TCR comes from a human donor in good health. CDR3 bases: TGTGCCAGCGGAACGAGCGGGGGGGCAGATACGCAGTATTTT. It translates to CASGTSGGADTQYF.